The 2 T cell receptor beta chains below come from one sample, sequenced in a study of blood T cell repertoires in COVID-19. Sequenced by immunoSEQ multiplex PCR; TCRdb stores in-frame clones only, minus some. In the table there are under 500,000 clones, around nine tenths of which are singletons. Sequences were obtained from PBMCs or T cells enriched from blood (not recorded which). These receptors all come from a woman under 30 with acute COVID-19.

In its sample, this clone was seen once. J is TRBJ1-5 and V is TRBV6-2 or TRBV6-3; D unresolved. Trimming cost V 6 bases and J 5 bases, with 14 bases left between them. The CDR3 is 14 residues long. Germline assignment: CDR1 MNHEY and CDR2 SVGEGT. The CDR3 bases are TGTGCCAGCAGCCAACTTTCGCCGGATCAGCCCCAGCATTTT. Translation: CASSQLSPDQPQHF.

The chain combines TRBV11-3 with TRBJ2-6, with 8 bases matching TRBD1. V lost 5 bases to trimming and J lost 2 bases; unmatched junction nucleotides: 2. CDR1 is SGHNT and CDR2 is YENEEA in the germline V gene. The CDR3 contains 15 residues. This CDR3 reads CASSVQGAGANVLTF. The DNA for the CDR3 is TGTGCCAGCAGCGTACAGGGGGCTGGGGCCAACGTCCTGACTTTC.